This T cell receptor beta chain was obtained from a study of control samples from healthy donors and cancer patients. This CDR3 spans 16 amino acids. V lost 5 bases and J 4 bases, leaving 20 bases between the germline ends. Germline V gives CDR1 SGHAT, CDR2 FQNNGV. Repertoires were generated with immunoSEQ multiplex PCR, while TCRdb's copy carries only in-frame clones and drops some. Of approximately 50,000 clones listed, over 85% are singletons. The origin of this receptor is a man aged 25 to 45 in good health. The chain uses TRBV11-2 and TRBJ1-1; D perhaps matches TRBD1 (6 bases). The source material was blood. CDR3 loop: CASSPRGGAGGTEAFF. The DNA of the CDR3 is TGTGCCAGCAGCCCCAGGGGAGGGGCGGGCGGCACTGAAGCTTTCTTT. The whole variable domain, filled in from reference TRBV11-2 and TRBJ1-1, reads EAGVAQSPRYKIIEKRQSVAFWCNPISGHATLYWYQQILGQGPKLLIQFQNNGVVDDSQLPKDRFSAERLKGVDSTLKIQPAKLEDSAVYLCASSPRGGAGGTEAFFGQGTRLTVV.